The 8 T cell receptor beta chains below were found in one sample sequenced in a study of spatial heterogeneity in lung cancer. Using its own MiXCR run on the 5' RACE reads, TCRdb lists one record per CDR3 protein. Of about 9,800 distinct CDR3 sequences in the sample, 7.5% to 9.5% were seen once. The time point was: sample taken at primary tumor resection. These TCRs are of unknown antigen specificity. Overall study findings and caveats: Mutation counts in tumors were tracked by counts of expanded intratumoral alpha and beta TCRs.

The starting material was lung tumor tissue, obtained at surgery. The receptors here all came from a female donor with early-stage non-small cell lung cancer.

V usage is TRBV2 and J usage is TRBJ2-7; D not certain. This CDR3 has 12 residues. V lost 4 bases and J 6 bases, leaving 10 bases between the germline ends. Germline V gives CDR1 SNHLY, CDR2 FYNNEI. CDR3 in amino acids: CASSVFGREQYF. The CDR3 DNA reads as TGTGCCAGCAGTGTTTTCGGGCGCGAGCAGTACTTC.

This clonotype rates as medium-sized. The chain recombines TRBV3-1 with TRBJ1-2; D is possibly TRBD1 (6 bases). V was pared by 5 bases and J by 3 bases, with 13 bases between. CDR1 is LGHDT and CDR2 is YNNKEL in the germline V gene (reference sequence). The CDR3 has 14 amino acids. The CDR3 is CASSTQGKDYGYTF. The CDR3 coding sequence is TGTGCCAGCAGCACACAGGGAAAGGACTATGGCTACACCTTC. The variable domain in full, with the rest retrieved from reference TRBV3-1 and TRBJ1-2, is DTAVSQTPKYLVTQMGNDKSIKCEQNLGHDTMYWYKQDSKKFLKIMFSYNNKELIINETVPNRFSPKSPDKAHLNLHINSLELGDSAVYFCASSTQGKDYGYTFGSGTRLTVV.

This clonotype was picked up a small number of times. This chain connects TRBV19 to TRBJ1-5; TRBD1 matches 7 bases. V gave up 2 bases and J gave up 0 bases; unmatched junction bases: 7. Germline CDR1 is LNHDA and CDR2 is SQIVND (reference sequence). The CDR3 is 17 residues long. The CDR3 loop reads CASSIRDSFDSNQPQHF. The CDR3 nucleotides read TGTGCCAGTAGTATACGGGACAGCTTTGATAGCAATCAGCCCCAGCATTTT.

The genes are TRBV4-1 and TRBJ2-6; TRBD1 matches at 9 bases. Trimming removed 4 bases from V and 3 bases from J; junction bases left unmatched: 13. The CDR3 is 19 amino acids. In germline, CDR1 is MGHRA, CDR2 YSYEKL. This CDR3 is CASSPLRDRVVGGANVLTF. In nucleotides, the CDR3 is TGCGCCAGCAGCCCCCTCCGGGACAGGGTTGTCGGTGGGGCCAACGTCCTGACTTTC.

Ten or more counts support this clonotype. This rearrangement joins TRBV5-1 to TRBJ2-1; 7 bases fit TRBD1. The CDR3 has 15 amino acids. The V segment lost 4 bases and the J segment 4 bases; nucleotides outside the gene matches: 8. CDR1 SGHRS and CDR2 YFSETQ come from the germline V gene. Written as DNA, the CDR3 is TGCGCCAGCAGCCCGGGGACAGCCTCATACAATGAGCAGTTCTTC. It codes for CASSPGTASYNEQFF.

This clonotype was counted only a few times. The rearrangement joins TRBV2 to TRBJ2-5; TRBD1 aligns across 9 bases. The CDR3 is 12 amino acids. Trimming removed 6 bases from V and 5 bases from J; junction bases left unmatched: 1. CDR1 and CDR2 (germline): SNHLY, FYNNEI. The CDR3 bases are TGTGCCAGCAGGGGACAGGGTGAGACCCAGTACTTC. Translated: CASRGQGETQYF.

This chain joins TRBV11-1 and TRBJ2-7; 10 nucleotides line up with TRBD1. Germline CDR1 is SGHAT and CDR2 is FQDESV (reference sequence). V was clipped by 0 bases and J by 11 bases; unmatched bases: 1. The CDR3 sequence is 12 residues long. This CDR3 is CASSLAGQGKYF. The CDR3 coding sequence is TGTGCCAGCAGCTTAGCGGGACAGGGGAAGTACTTC.

J is TRBJ2-2 and V is TRBV3-1; D not certain. The V gene's germline CDR1 is LGHDT and CDR2 YNNKEL (reference sequence). V lost 2 bases to trimming and J lost 3 bases, with 13 bases between them. CDR3 length equals 16 residues. CDR3 sequence: CASSQRRVDDTGELFF. The CDR3 nucleotides are TGTGCCAGCAGCCAAAGAAGGGTTGATGACACCGGGGAGCTGTTTTTT.